This T cell receptor (beta chain) comes out of a study of OX40 agonist ivuxolimab in advanced cancers. The overall study: Patients were dosed with the agonistic anti-OX40 (CD134) antibody ivuxolimab.

Of note for this clone: What it recognizes is unknown.

The assay was immunoSEQ multiplex PCR, and TCRdb's table has in-frame clones only and misses some. This sample has fewer than 85,000 clones, with over 80% found just once. Overall study results and limits: CD8+ T cells were the subset that, on average, had more expanded clones than CD4+. Among some nonresponders, normalized T-cell clonal expansion was also low.

The receptor was isolated from an adult with an advanced solid tumor such as melanoma, head and neck, liver or kidney cancer. This specimen was CD4+ or CD8+ T cells sorted from blood, taken in a trial of the OX40 agonist ivuxolimab.

The CDR3 loop reads CASSFGQGRKGGYTF. CDR3 coding DNA: TGTGCCAGCAGCTTCGGACAGGGACGGAAGGGAGGCTACACCTTC. This sequence joins TRBV5-4 and TRBJ1-2; TRBD1 matches at 8 bases. CDR1 SGHNT and CDR2 YYREEE come from the germline V gene (reference sequence). Trimming took 2 bases from V and 8 from J; bases not matched to a gene: 11. This CDR3 is built from 15 residues.